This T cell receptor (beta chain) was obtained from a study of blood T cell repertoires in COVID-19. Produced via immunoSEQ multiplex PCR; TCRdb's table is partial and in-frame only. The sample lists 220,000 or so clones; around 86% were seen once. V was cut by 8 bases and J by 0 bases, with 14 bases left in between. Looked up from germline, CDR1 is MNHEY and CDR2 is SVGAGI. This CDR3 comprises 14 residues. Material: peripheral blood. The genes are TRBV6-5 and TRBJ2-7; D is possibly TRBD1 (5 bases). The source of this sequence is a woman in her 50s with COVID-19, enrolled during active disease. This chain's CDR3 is CASSNAGYSYEQYF. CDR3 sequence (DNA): TGTGCCAGCTCAAACGCAGGGTACTCCTACGAGCAGTACTTC.